The sample holds a few counts of the clone carrying this T cell receptor beta chain. Antigen: not known. This record belongs to a study of early T cells in non-severe SARS-CoV-2 infection. Study-level information: Sequenced material consisted of bulk RNA (from unsorted whole blood), and chains were unpaired. Whole-study results and caveats: The study's VDJdb matching favored anti-spike CD8 responses and missed private and CD4 specificities.

Individual cDNA molecules carried attached unique molecular identifiers. MiXCR was run by TCRdb on the 5' RACE reads, yielding one entry per CDR3 protein. The sample records roughly 54,000 distinct CDR3 sequences, about 5.6% being singletons. V shed 2 bases and J 4 bases; nucleotides not matched to a gene: 17. CDR3 size: 19 residues. Germline CDR1 LGHNA, CDR2 YNFKEQ. The receptor comes from an adult who was a healthcare worker with PCR-confirmed SARS-CoV-2 infection or an uninfected control (not recorded which). Sequencing input: whole blood. The chain joins TRBV4-2 to TRBJ1-2; 9 nucleotides match TRBD1. Here the CDR3 reads CASSQPPGTGRVDSYGYTF. The CDR3 DNA is TGTGCCAGCAGCCAACCCCCCGGGACAGGGAGGGTAGATAGCTATGGCTACACCTTC.